This T cell receptor beta chain was sequenced during a study of shared clonotypes between healthy human individuals. Findings of the study overall: Owing to a small donor count, the genetic and exposure-history diversity represented was limited.

Repertoires were generated with immunoSEQ multiplex PCR, while TCRdb's copy carries only in-frame clones and drops some. This sample has about a million clones, with roughly 70% found just once. The donors, all of them Caucasian adults, lived in Nashville, Tennessee. The study separated CD4+ cells into CD45RA+ naive and CD45RA-negative memory subsets. This clone was seen once. Its antigen remains unknown. CDR3 length: 13 amino acids. Trimming removed 8 bases from V and 4 bases from J; junction bases left unmatched: 5. Germline assignment: CDR1 MNHNS and CDR2 SASEGT. The sequence came from a man between 18 and 35 years old in good health. Sequencing was carried out using memory CD4+ T cells sorted from blood. Noted subset: CD45RA-negative fraction. This chain uses TRBV6-1 with TRBJ2-3; 8 nucleotides line up with TRBD1. The CDR3 DNA sequence: TGTGCCAGCGTCCCGGGACAGGCAGATACGCAGTATTTT. It encodes CASVPGQADTQYF.